This T cell receptor (beta chain) was captured in a study of cytomegalovirus exposure and HLA in healthy donors. Separate from the approximately 670-subject first cohort, the roughly 120-subject validation cohort was the one that the donors belonged to. On this clone: Its matching antigen is unknown.

Here immunoSEQ multiplex PCR was the method, and the copy in TCRdb shows in-frame clones only, minus some. This sample has under 250,000 clones; approximately 78% occur once, and the top ten carry 1% to 1.5%. Study findings and constraints: Across donors, most TCRs were seen rarely, yet some public ones were widespread.

Germline CDR1 is MNHEY and CDR2 is SVGAGI. Deletions cut 0 bases from V and 2 bases from J, with 4 bases between. There are 13 residues in the CDR3. The clonotype originates from a woman younger than 45 in good health and CMV-seronegative. Sample: PBMCs. The chain recombines TRBV6-5 with TRBJ1-2; D not certain. DNA of the CDR3: TGTGCCAGCAGTTACTCCGGGAACTATGGCTACACCTTC. It encodes CASSYSGNYGYTF.